This T cell receptor (beta chain) was identified in a study of CXCR3-negative and CXCR3-positive naive CD8 T cells. Study details: Cumulative TRB read yield was roughly 130 million, averaging about 1.5 +/- 0.3 million per library. Study-wide results and caveats: Naive cells with CXCR3 showed TRB CDR3s that were more hydrophobic than those in CXCR3-negative naive cells. Fresh PBMCs went into most assays, and CXCR3 expression partly declined after cryopreservation.

Libraries of TRB cDNA were made by 5' RACE and carried UMIs. TCRdb reprocessed the 5' RACE reads, keeping one entry per CDR3 protein, no DNA. The repertoire shows over 55,000 distinct CDR3 sequences; the top ten hold about 0.49%. Subsets of CD8+ T cells were each sorted in triplicate at a few hundred thousand cells apiece. Remarks on this clonotype: Its matching antigen is unknown.

CDR1 LNHDA and CDR2 SQIVND come from the germline V gene (reference sequence). There are 14 residues in the CDR3. The chain recombines TRBV19 with TRBJ1-1; absent DNA, TCRdb's TRBD1 call cannot be checked. This TCR derives from a human donor in good health. Some clones in this sample may be carry-over from other donors' samples. The sample consisted of naive CXCR3+ CD8+ T cells from blood. The subset here: CD45RO-CCR7+CD27+CD95- naive CD8+ T cells expressing CXCR3 (TNR3+). This CDR3 is CASSPIQGSTEAFF.